The present entry profiles one TCR beta chain with its context. Its antigen has not been determined. There are no base qualities to consult, and no much larger clone falls within one base. The immunoSEQ Assay, a bias-controlled multiplex PCR, was used to amplify TCRbeta CDR3 regions from genomic DNA. The original pipeline was this. The number of nucleated cells in each sample was estimated by amplification of reference gene primers within the assay. Sequence reads were collapsed and filtered to measure the absolute abundance of every unique TCRbeta CDR3 rearrangement. For each sample, productive Simpson clonality was calculated as the square root of Simpson's diversity index over productive rearrangements. Sourced from immuneACCESS, this table was stored by TCRdb with only in-frame sequences that have V and J called. A share of the clones is absent; for the studies checked, an unresolved V gene accounts for under half, and the remainder has no known explanation. The V and J calls and clone size were taken over from that table, and D and trimming were inferred from the DNA. Within this sample are about 180,000 clones, with approximately 90% of them counted one time only. Around 12% of the sample goes to the ten largest clones.

The entry originates in a study of blood T cell repertoires in COVID-19 (dated by TCRdb to about 2020). Background for the entire study: Samples covering the acute and convalescent phases of COVID-19 were provided by collaborators in the United States, Italy and Spain. Where available, HLA class I and class II types were obtained from metadata supplied by the sample provider rather than from assay-based typing. The sample metadata nearly always contained a de-identified subject ID, COVID-19 status, age in years and sex. The prospective study material was composed of cDNA or gDNA derived from T cells, B-cell-depleted T cells, or PBMCs. Samples were obtained from the ongoing ImmuneRACE study (first 160 participants) and from some 1,200 subjects provided by 6 global collaborators. Deeply sampled blood TCRbeta repertoires from subjects exposed to, actively infected with, or recovered from COVID-19 were included in the dataset. The repertoires were released in a freely available public database meant as a resource for research on the immune response to SARS-CoV-2.

V loses 4 bases, J loses 0 bases, and the germline ends lie 11 bases apart. Looking up the germline V gene yields CDR1 SGHDT and CDR2 YYEEEE. The CDR3 numbers 14 residues from cysteine through phenylalanine. Left in the record is the CDR3 DNA by itself, 42 bases read in frame from the first base. At one collaborating source in Seattle, patients were enrolled during active infection and were followed longitudinally through the course of disease. Each collaborating institution followed its own protocols to collect whole blood in K2EDTA tubes. For TCRbeta analysis, collaborators shipped samples in one of three forms: frozen whole blood, isolated PBMCs, or DNA extracted from either of those sample types. Paper-wide results and their limitations: How much clinical and demographic metadata was included differed by source and by participant, and the metadata was provided uncurated.

The clonotype originates from a woman between 70 and 85 years old with COVID-19, enrolled during active disease. The chain is made from TRBV5-6 and TRBJ2-7, and TRBD1 may be the D gene, going by 6 matching bases. The sequenced material came from peripheral blood. The nucleotide sequence reads TGTGCCAGCAGCCTCGACAGGTTCTCCTACGAGCAGTACTTC. Its amino acids are CASSLDRFSYEQYF.